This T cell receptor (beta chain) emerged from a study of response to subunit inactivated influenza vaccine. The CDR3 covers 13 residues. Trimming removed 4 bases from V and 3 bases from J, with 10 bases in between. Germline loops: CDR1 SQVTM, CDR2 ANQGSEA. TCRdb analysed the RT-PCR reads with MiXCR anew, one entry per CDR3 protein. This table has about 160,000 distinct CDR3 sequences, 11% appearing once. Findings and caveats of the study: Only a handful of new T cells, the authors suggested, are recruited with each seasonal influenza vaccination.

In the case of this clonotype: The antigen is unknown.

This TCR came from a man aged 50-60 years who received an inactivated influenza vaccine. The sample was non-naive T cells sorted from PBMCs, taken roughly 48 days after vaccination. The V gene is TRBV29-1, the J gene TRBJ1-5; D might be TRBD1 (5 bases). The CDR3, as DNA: TGCAGCGTTGTTACAGGCCTCAATCAGCCCCAGCATTTT. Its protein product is CSVVTGLNQPQHF.